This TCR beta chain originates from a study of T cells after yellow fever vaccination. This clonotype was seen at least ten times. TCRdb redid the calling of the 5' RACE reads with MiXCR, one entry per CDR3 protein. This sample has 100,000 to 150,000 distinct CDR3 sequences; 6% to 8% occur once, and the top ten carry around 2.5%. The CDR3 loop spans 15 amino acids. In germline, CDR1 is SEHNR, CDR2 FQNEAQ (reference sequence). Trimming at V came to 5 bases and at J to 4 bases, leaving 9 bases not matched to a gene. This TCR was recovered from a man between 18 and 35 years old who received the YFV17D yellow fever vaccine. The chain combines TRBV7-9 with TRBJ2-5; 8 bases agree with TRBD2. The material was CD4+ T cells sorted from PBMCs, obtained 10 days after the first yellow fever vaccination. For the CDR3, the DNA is TGTGCCAGCAGCCCCGGGACTAGACAGCGAGAGACCCAGTACTTC. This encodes CASSPGTRQRETQYF.